This T cell receptor beta chain is drawn from a study of T cells after posttransplantation cyclophosphamide. The CDR3 covers 14 residues. Trimming left V 5 bases short and J 1 base short, with 12 bases between. Germline CDR1 and CDR2: MNHEY and SMNVEV (reference sequence). Assay used: immunoSEQ multiplex PCR; TCRdb lists only in-frame clones, some missing. Seen here are some 15,000 clones, 77% observed once, and the top ten hold roughly 31%. Busulfan-fludarabine conditioning, marrow transplant, and cyclophosphamide on days +3 and +4 were administered. The material sequenced was CD8+ T cells sorted from PBMCs, taken just over 1,900 days after a stem cell transplant with posttransplant cyclophosphamide. The rearrangement links TRBV27 to TRBJ2-7, with D hard to call. This receptor was obtained from a female patient in her thirties or forties who received an allogeneic stem cell transplant from a related donor, was CMV-positive, and had no GVHD. Some T cells may be supplied by the graft donor. CDR3 bases: TGTGCCAGCAGTCCCCTGACTGGGTCCTACGAGCAGTACTTC. Protein product: CASSPLTGSYEQYF.